This T cell receptor (beta chain) was captured in a study of Ad26.COV2.S vaccination and SARS-CoV-2 variants (dated by TCRdb to about 2021). In terms of the full investigation: Donors in the vaccine arm were drawn from COV1001, a phase I-IIa trial of Ad26.COV2.S in healthy adults that was multicentre, randomized, double-blind and placebo-controlled. Dosing of Ad26.COV2.S was intramuscular, at either 5x10^10 or 1x10^11 viral particles, delivered as one shot or as two shots spaced 56 days apart. Trial participants were randomized into five groups of five: low-dose or high-dose Ad26.COV2.S given once or twice, or placebo on both occasions. The TCR-sequenced set comprised around 30 samples: approximately 19 Ad26.COV2.S vaccine recipients, 5 placebo recipients and 8 SARS-CoV-2 convalescent individuals. Investigators remained blinded to trial group allocation during experiments and outcome assessment. Sequencing of the TCRbeta repertoire served to evaluate the specificity and breadth of SARS-CoV-2-reactive T cell receptors following Ad26.COV2.S vaccination. The full study reports these points: The study was not powered for comparison of responses between vaccine doses or regimens. After vaccination, substantial breadth of spike-specific CD8+ and CD4+ T cell responses was reported. The authors noted that the TCR breadth and depth analyses may have underestimated total T cell responses. Compared with placebo recipients, Ad26.COV2.S recipients showed higher spike-specific TCR breadth (P = 0.0014). Comparable non-spike TCR breadth was observed between vaccine and placebo recipients, consistent with only spike being contained in the vaccine.

Comment on this clone: Its specific antigen is unknown. There are no base qualities to consult, and no much larger clone falls within one base.

The sample's treatment or condition label, in plain terms: over 15 received Ad26.COV2.S at low or high dose, single or two shots; several received placebo; per-sample allocation not given. For vaccine and placebo recipients, repertoires were sequenced using samples collected on day 63 after the first injection. In Cohort 1b, roughly 25 adults aged 18-55 years were enrolled at a single site in Boston, USA, between 29 July and 7 August 2020. As a vaccine, Ad26.COV2.S was a replication-incompetent adenovirus type 26 vector that expressed a prefusion-stabilized SARS-CoV-2 spike protein derived from the original Wuhan strain. The immunoSEQ Assay was used to sequence TCRbeta CDR3 regions. After extraction, genomic DNA underwent amplification by bias-controlled multiplex PCR, followed by high-throughput sequencing. Regarding the original processing steps: To quantify the absolute abundance of each unique TCRbeta CDR3 region, sequences were collapsed and filtered. T cell fraction was estimated by normalization of TCRbeta template counts to usable DNA, with usable DNA being measured through amplification of reference genes present in all nucleated cells. Repertoire TCRs were annotated as SARS-CoV-2-specific by exact matching of V gene, CDR3 amino acid sequence and J gene to a known reactive TCR set. MIRA supplied the reference SARS-CoV-2 TCR set, which was filtered for enrichment in COVID-19-positive ImmuneCODE repertoires so that public or cross-reactive TCRs were removed. Using the MIRA antigens, annotated TCRs were further analysed by specific ORF or by position within an ORF. Breadth was defined as the number of annotated unique rearrangements divided by the total number of unique productive rearrangements, and depth was defined as the summed frequency of the annotated unique rearrangements. TCR breadth was compared between groups using two-sided Wilcoxon rank-sum tests. TCRdb limited this immuneACCESS table to in-frame rearrangements with V and J called. A share of clones is missing; checked studies link under half to unresolved V genes, and the rest is unexplained. V, J and clone size derive from that table, while D and trimming were established from the DNA sequence. Here the sample has some 400,000 clones; 89% occur a single time. The top ten constitute under 2% of the sample.

The specimen was peripheral blood, collected in a trial of Ad26.COV2.S vaccine versus placebo. The clonotype comes from a person aged 18-65 years who received the Ad26.COV2.S COVID-19 vaccine or a placebo.

The nucleotide sequence reads TGTGCCAGCAGTTTCACAGGGAATGGGTACAATGAGCAGTTCTTC. This yields the protein CASSFTGNGYNEQFF. The chain is encoded by TRBV27 joined to TRBJ2-1; TRBD1 is a weak D gene call, 6 bases matching. V lost 3 bases and J lost 4 bases; the stretch between them is 13 bases long. There are 15 amino acids in the CDR3, from cysteine to phenylalanine inclusive. The entry retains the CDR3 DNA only, 45 bases that are in frame from base 1. The germline V gene (reference sequence) sets CDR1 to MNHEY and CDR2 to SMNVEV.